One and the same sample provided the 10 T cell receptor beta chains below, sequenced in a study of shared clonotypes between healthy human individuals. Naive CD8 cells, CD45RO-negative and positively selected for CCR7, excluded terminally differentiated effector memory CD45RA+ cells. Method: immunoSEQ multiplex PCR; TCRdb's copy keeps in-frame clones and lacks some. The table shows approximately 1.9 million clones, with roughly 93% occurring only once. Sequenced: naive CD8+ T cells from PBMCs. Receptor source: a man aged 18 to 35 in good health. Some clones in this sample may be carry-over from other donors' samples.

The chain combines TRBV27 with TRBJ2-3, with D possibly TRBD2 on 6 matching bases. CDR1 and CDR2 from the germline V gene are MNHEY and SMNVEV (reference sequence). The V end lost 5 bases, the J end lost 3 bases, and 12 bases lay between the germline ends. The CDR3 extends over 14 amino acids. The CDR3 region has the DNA TGTGCCAGCAGTCCCGGGACTGGGACAGATACGCAGTATTTT. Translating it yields CASSPGTGTDTQYF.

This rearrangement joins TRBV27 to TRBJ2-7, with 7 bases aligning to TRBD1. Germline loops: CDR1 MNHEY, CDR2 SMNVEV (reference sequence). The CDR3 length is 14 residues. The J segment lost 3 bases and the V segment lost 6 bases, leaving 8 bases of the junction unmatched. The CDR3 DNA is TGTGCCAGCAGAGATACAGGGGACAACTACGAGCAGTACTTC. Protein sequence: CASRDTGDNYEQYF.

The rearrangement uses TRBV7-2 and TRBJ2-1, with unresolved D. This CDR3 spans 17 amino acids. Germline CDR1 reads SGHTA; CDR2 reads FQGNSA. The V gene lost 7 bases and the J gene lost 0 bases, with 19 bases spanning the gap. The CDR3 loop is CASNSRSGPSSYNEQFF. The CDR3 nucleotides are TGTGCCAGCAACTCCCGTTCAGGCCCGAGCTCCTACAATGAGCAGTTCTTC.

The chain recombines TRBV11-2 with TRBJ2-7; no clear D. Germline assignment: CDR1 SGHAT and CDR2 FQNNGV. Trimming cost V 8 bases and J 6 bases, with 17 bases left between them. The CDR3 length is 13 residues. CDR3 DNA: TGTGCCAGCCTCGGCCTCCTAAAGGGCGAGCAGTACTTC. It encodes CASLGLLKGEQYF.

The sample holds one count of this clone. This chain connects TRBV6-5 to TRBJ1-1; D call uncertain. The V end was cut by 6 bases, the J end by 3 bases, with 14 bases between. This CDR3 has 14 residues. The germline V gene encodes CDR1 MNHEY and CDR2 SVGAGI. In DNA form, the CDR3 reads TGTGCCAGCAGCCAGGCGGCTATATACACTGAAGCTTTCTTT. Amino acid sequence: CASSQAAIYTEAFF.

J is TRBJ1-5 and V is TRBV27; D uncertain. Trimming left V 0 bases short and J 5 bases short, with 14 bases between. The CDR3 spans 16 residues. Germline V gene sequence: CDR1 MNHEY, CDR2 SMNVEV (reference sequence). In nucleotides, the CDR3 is TGTGCCAGCAGTTTATCTCCACCCTTGGGGTATCAGCCCCAGCATTTT. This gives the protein CASSLSPPLGYQPQHF.

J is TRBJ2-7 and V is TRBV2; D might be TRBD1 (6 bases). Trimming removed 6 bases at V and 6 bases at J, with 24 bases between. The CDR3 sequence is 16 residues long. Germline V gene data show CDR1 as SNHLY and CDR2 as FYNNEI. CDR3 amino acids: CASRGLTGRGLGEQYF. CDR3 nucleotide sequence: TGTGCCAGCAGAGGTTTGACAGGTCGGGGTTTAGGCGAGCAGTACTTC.

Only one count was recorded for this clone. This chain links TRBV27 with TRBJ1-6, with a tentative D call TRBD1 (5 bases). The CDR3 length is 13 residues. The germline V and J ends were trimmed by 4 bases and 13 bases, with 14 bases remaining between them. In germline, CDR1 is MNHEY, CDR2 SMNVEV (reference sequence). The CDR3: CASSSPGSPPLHF. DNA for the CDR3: TGTGCCAGCAGTTCCCCAGGGTCCCCCCCCCTCCACTTT.

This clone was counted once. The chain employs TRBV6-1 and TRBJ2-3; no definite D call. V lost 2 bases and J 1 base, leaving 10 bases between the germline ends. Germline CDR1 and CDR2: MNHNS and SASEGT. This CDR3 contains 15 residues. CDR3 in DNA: TGTGCCAGCAGTGAAATTGGCAGCGGCACAGATACGCAGTATTTT. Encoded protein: CASSEIGSGTDTQYF.

As DNA, the CDR3 is TGCGCCAGCAGCCAAGTGTTTGGGGGCACAGATACGCAGTATTTT. As protein: CASSQVFGGTDTQYF. The chain employs TRBV4-3 and TRBJ2-3; D remains unclear. From germline, CDR1 is LGHNA and CDR2 YSLEER. Trimming removed 1 base at V and 1 base at J, with 9 bases between. The CDR3 has 15 amino acids.